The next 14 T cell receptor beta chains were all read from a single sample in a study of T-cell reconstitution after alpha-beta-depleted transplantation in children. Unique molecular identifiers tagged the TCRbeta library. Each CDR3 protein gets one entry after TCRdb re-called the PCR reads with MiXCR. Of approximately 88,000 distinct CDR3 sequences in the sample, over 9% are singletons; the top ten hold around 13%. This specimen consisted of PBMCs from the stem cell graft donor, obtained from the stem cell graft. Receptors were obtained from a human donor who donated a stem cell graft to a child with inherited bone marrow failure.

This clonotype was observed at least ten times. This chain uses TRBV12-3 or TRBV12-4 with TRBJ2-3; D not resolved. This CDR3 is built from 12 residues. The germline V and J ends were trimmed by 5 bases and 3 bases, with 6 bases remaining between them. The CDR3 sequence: CASSPGTDTQYF. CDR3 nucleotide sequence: TGTGCCAGCAGTCCTGGGACAGATACGCAGTATTTT.

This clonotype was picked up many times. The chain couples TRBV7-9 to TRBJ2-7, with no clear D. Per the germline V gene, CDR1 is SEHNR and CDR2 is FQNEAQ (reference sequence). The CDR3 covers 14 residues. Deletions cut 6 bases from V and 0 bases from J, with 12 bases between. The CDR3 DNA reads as TGTGCCAGCAGGAAGTTTTGGGACTCCTACGAGCAGTACTTC. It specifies CASRKFWDSYEQYF. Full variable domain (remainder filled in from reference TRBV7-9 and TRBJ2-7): DTGVSQNPRHKITKRGQNVTFRCDPISEHNRLYWYRQTLGQGPEFLTYFQNEAQLEKSRLLSDRFSAERPKGSFSTLEIQRTEQGDSAMYLCASRKFWDSYEQYFGPGTRLTVT.

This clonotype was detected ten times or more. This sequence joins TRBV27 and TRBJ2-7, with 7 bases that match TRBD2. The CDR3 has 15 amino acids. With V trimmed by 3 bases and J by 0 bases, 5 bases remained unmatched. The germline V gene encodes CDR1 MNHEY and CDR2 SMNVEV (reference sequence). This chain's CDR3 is CASSFGRESSYEQYF. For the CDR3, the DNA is TGTGCCAGCAGTTTCGGGCGGGAGAGCTCCTACGAGCAGTACTTC.

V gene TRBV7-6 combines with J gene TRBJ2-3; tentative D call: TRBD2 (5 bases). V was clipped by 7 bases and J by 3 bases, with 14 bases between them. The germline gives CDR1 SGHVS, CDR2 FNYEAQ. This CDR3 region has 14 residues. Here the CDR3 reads CASTGDVRTDTQYF. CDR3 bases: TGTGCCAGCACCGGGGATGTTAGGACAGATACGCAGTATTTT.

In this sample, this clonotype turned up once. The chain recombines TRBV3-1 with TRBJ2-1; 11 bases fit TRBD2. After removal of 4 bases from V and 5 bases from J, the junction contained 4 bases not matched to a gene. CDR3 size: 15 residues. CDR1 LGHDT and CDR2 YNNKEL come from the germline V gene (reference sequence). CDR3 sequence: CASSLPGLADNEQFF. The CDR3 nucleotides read TGTGCCAGCAGCCTCCCGGGACTAGCGGACAATGAGCAGTTCTTC.

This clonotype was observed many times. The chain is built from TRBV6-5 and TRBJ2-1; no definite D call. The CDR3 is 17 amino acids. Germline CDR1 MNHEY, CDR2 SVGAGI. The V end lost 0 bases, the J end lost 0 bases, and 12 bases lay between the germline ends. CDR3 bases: TGTGCCAGCAGTTACTCGCGCAGCTGGGACTCCTACAATGAGCAGTTCTTC. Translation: CASSYSRSWDSYNEQFF.

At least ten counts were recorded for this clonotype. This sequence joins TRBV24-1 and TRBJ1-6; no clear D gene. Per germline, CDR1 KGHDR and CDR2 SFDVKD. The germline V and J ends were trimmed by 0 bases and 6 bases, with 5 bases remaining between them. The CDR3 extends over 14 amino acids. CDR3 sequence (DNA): TGTGCCACCAGTGATTTGTCGATTAATTCACCCCTCCACTTT. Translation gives CATSDLSINSPLHF.

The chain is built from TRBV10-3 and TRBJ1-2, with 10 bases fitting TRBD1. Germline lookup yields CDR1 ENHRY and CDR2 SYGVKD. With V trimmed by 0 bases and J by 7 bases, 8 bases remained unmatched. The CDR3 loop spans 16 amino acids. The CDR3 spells CAISESRDRGRGGYTF. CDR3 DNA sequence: TGTGCCATCAGTGAGTCGCGGGACAGGGGTAGAGGTGGCTACACCTTC.

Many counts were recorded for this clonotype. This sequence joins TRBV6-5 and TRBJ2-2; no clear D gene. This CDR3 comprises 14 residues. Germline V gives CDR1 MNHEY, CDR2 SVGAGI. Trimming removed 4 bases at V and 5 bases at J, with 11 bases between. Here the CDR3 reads CASSSQMFTGELFF. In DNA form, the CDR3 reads TGTGCCAGCAGTTCACAGATGTTTACCGGGGAGCTGTTTTTT.

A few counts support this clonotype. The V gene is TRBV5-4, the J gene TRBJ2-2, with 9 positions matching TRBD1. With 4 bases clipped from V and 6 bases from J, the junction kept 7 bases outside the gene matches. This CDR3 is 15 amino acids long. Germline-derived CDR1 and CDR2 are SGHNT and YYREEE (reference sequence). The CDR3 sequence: CASSLRDRASGELFF. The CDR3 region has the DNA TGTGCCAGCAGCCTCCGGGACAGGGCGTCCGGGGAGCTGTTTTTT.

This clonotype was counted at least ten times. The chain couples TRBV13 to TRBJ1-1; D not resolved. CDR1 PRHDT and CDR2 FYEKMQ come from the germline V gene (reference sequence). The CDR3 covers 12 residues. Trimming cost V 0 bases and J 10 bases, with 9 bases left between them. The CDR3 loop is CASSLGLGRAFF. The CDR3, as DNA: TGTGCCAGCAGCTTAGGCCTAGGGAGAGCTTTCTTT.

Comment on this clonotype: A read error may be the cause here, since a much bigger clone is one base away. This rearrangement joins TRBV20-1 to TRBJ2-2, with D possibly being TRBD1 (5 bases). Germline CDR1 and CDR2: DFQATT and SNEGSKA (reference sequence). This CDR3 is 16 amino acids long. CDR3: CCARDGRGTNTGELFF. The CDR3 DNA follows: TGCTGTGCTAGAGATGGAAGGGGAACGAACACCGGGGAGCTGTTTTTT.

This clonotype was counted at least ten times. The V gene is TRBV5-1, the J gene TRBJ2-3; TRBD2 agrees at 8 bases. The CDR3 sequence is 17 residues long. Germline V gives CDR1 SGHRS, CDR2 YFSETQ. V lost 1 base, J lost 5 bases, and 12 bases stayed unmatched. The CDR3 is CASSLFSAGGPRDTQYF. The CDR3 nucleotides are TGCGCCAGCAGCTTGTTCTCGGCGGGAGGCCCGCGAGATACGCAGTATTTT.

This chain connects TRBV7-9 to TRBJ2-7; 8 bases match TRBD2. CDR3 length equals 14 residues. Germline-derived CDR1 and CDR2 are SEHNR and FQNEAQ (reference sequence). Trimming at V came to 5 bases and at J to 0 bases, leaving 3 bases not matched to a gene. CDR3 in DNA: TGTGCCAGCAGCCCACGGGAGGGCTCCTACGAGCAGTACTTC. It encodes CASSPREGSYEQYF.